This TCR beta chain was obtained from a study of blood T cell repertoires in COVID-19. Overall study: Whether acute or convalescent, the COVID-19 samples came from the United States, Italy and Spain.

The data were produced by immunoSEQ multiplex PCR, yet TCRdb's version contains in-frame clones alone and is incomplete. The sample holds around 25,000 clones, 72% seen once. With 0 bases clipped from V and 9 bases from J, the junction kept 5 bases outside the gene matches. CDR3 length equals 16 residues. The V gene's germline CDR1 is SGHDN and CDR2 FVKESK. The receptor comes from an elderly woman with acute or convalescent COVID-19. This chain connects TRBV14 to TRBJ1-6; 10 bases fit TRBD1. Source material: peripheral blood. CDR3 sequence: CASSQDMGQGTSPLHF. CDR3 coding DNA: TGTGCCAGCAGCCAAGATATGGGACAGGGGACTTCACCCCTCCACTTT.